Below are 24 T cell receptor beta chains sequenced from a single sample in a study of T-cell reconstitution after alpha-beta-depleted transplantation in children. A TCRbeta library incorporating unique molecular identifiers was prepared. From the PCR reads, TCRdb called clonotypes with MiXCR, one entry per CDR3 protein. The profile covers hundreds of thousands of distinct CDR3 sequences, with under 15% appearing a single time and around 0.79% taken by the ten largest. The sample was PBMCs, taken before TCRalphabeta/CD19-depleted stem cell transplant. Receptors originate from a girl aged 2 to 9 with congenital amegakaryocytic thrombocytopenia, due to receive a stem cell transplant.

This clonotype was seen more than once but under ten times. This rearrangement joins TRBV5-1 to TRBJ2-5; 13 bases are a match to TRBD2. The CDR3 covers 16 residues. V gave up 4 bases and J gave up 1 base; unmatched junction bases: 4. CDR1 is SGHRS, CDR2 YFSETQ, per germline. The DNA of the CDR3 is TGCGCCAGCAGCCGACGACTAGCGGGAGGCCAAGAGACCCAGTACTTC. Its protein product is CASSRRLAGGQETQYF.

Comments on this clonotype: With a much larger clone just one base away, this may be a read error. This sequence joins TRBV20-1 and TRBJ2-3; D unclear. From germline, CDR1 is DFQATT and CDR2 SNEGSKA (reference sequence). The CDR3 runs 16 residues. The V gene lost 6 bases and the J gene lost 1 base, with 20 bases spanning the gap. The CDR3 reads CSASAADRLGTDTQYF. Written as DNA, the CDR3 is TGCAGTGCAAGCGCCGCGGACCGGCTCGGCACAGATACGCAGTATTTT.

The rearrangement uses TRBV7-9 and TRBJ2-1; a possible D gene is TRBD2 (7 bases). The germline gives CDR1 SEHNR, CDR2 FQNEAQ (reference sequence). V gave up 5 bases and J gave up 2 bases, with 19 bases separating them. The CDR3 is made up of 17 amino acids. This CDR3 reads CASSPKGGGTTYNEQFF. Here the CDR3 DNA reads TGTGCCAGCAGCCCCAAGGGGGGGGGGACGACCTACAATGAGCAGTTCTTC.

The sample holds many counts of this clonotype. The chain has TRBV29-1 and TRBJ2-1; D is unclear. The CDR3 has 12 residues. Germline V lookup: CDR1 SQVTM, CDR2 ANQGSEA. Trimming removed 4 bases from V and 9 bases from J, with 13 bases in between. CDR3 loop: CSVVAYDVEQFF. The CDR3 nucleotides are TGCAGCGTTGTTGCGTATGATGTTGAGCAGTTCTTC.

This clonotype was observed at least ten times. This chain links TRBV29-1 with TRBJ2-3, with 11 positions matching TRBD1. V gave up 7 bases and J gave up 5 bases; unmatched junction bases: 8. Germline loops: CDR1 SQVTM, CDR2 ANQGSEA. This CDR3 region has 14 residues. CDR3 sequence (DNA): TGCAGCGCCCGCGGGGACAGGGGGGGAGATACGCAGTATTTT. It codes for CSARGDRGGDTQYF.

The sample holds many counts of this clonotype. This chain joins TRBV5-1 and TRBJ2-5; the D gene is possibly TRBD1 (5 bases). Looked up from germline, CDR1 is SGHRS and CDR2 is YFSETQ. Between the trimmed V and J ends, which lost 0 bases and 5 bases, there was a span of 14 bases. This CDR3 comprises 15 residues. The CDR3 nucleotides are TGCGCCAGCAGCTTGGCGGCAGGGATGAGGGAGACCCAGTACTTC. This sequence encodes CASSLAAGMRETQYF. Filled out from reference TRBV5-1 and TRBJ2-5, the complete variable domain reads KAGVTQTPRYLIKTRGQQVTLSCSPISGHRSVSWYQQTPGQGLQFLFEYFSETQRNKGNFPGRFSGRQFSNSRSEMNVSTLELGDSALYLCASSLAAGMRETQYFGPGTRLLVL.

In its sample, this clonotype was seen many times. CDR3 sequence reads: CASSFSRNEQFF. As DNA, the CDR3 is TGCGCCAGCAGCTTTAGTAGGAATGAGCAGTTCTTC. V usage is TRBV5-1 and J usage is TRBJ2-1; D is unresolved. The CDR3 loop spans 12 amino acids. Germline CDR1 reads SGHRS; CDR2 reads YFSETQ. Trimming cost V 2 bases and J 7 bases, with 7 bases left between them.

The chain joins TRBV3-1 to TRBJ2-3; 8 nucleotides agree with TRBD2. The CDR3 loop spans 15 amino acids. Per the germline V gene, CDR1 is LGHDT and CDR2 is YNNKEL (reference sequence). With V trimmed by 5 bases and J by 2 bases, 6 bases remained unmatched. The CDR3 protein is CASSTGTRITDTQYF. The CDR3, as DNA: TGTGCCAGCAGCACCGGGACTAGGATCACAGATACGCAGTATTTT.

This clonotype was recorded a few times. The rearrangement joins TRBV12-3 or TRBV12-4 to TRBJ1-2; 7 positions match TRBD1. The trim removed 3 bases at V and 2 bases at J, leaving 6 bases unmatched. The CDR3 consists of 15 residues. DNA of the CDR3: TGTGCCAGCAGTTTTTGGGGACAGAGCAACTATGGCTACACCTTC. It codes for CASSFWGQSNYGYTF.

There are many counts of this clonotype. The CDR3 sequence: CAISESKGLANNEQFF. The CDR3 coding sequence is TGTGCCATCAGTGAGTCGAAGGGACTAGCTAACAATGAGCAGTTCTTC. The rearrangement links TRBV10-3 to TRBJ2-1, with TRBD2 identical over 9 bases. The CDR3 is made up of 16 amino acids. V was clipped by 0 bases and J by 5 bases; unmatched bases: 5. The V gene's germline CDR1 is ENHRY and CDR2 SYGVKD.

For this clonotype: Sequence at one end of the junction differs from germline and may be a read error. This chain uses TRBV7-6 with TRBJ2-3; 8 positions match TRBD2. In germline, CDR1 is SGHVS, CDR2 FNYEAQ. The CDR3 spans 14 residues. CDR3 amino acids: CASSLSGSTGTQYF. The DNA of the CDR3 is TGTGCCAGCAGCTTGAGCGGGAGCACAGGTACGCAGTATTTT. Combining the CDR3 with reference TRBV7-6 and TRBJ2-3 gives the whole variable domain GAGVSQSPRYKVTKRGQDVALRCDPISGHVSLYWYRQALGQGPEFLTYFNYEAQQDKSGLPNDRFSAERPEGSISTLTIQRTEQRDSAMYRCASSLSGSTGTQYFGPGTRLTVL.

This clonotype was counted at least ten times. This chain uses TRBV4-1 with TRBJ1-4; 7 bases match TRBD1. The CDR3 has 15 residues. V shed 4 bases, J shed 11 bases, and the junction held 13 bases outside the gene matches. CDR1 is MGHRA and CDR2 is YSYEKL in the germline V gene. The chain's CDR3 is CASSPPREGATKLFF. The CDR3 nucleotides read TGCGCCAGCAGCCCCCCTCGAGAGGGGGCGACGAAACTGTTTTTT.

This clonotype was recorded many times. This sequence joins TRBV12-3 or TRBV12-4 and TRBJ2-1, with D hard to call. Deletions cut 5 bases from V and 2 bases from J, with 7 bases between. CDR3 size: 13 residues. The CDR3 protein is CASSPSTYNEQFF. DNA for the CDR3: TGTGCCAGCAGTCCTTCTACCTACAATGAGCAGTTCTTC.

This clonotype was seen many times. This chain connects TRBV5-1 to TRBJ2-3; D ambiguous. Germline V gene sequence: CDR1 SGHRS, CDR2 YFSETQ. The ends were cut back, 0 bases at V and 4 bases at J, with 15 bases in the middle. The CDR3 extends over 16 amino acids. CDR3 amino acids: CASSLDPHPTSDTQYF. The CDR3 coding sequence is TGCGCCAGCAGCTTGGACCCGCACCCAACCTCAGATACGCAGTATTTT.

The DNA for the CDR3 is TGTGCCAGCCCGACTAGCTACAATGAGCAGTTCTTC. It encodes CASPTSYNEQFF. V and J are TRBV7-9 and TRBJ2-1; TRBD2 is a possible D gene (6 bases). This CDR3 comprises 12 residues. Germline values: CDR1 SEHNR, CDR2 FQNEAQ (reference sequence). The V and J ends lost 8 bases and 3 bases respectively, with 8 bases between them.

Comments on this clonotype: A read error may be the cause here, since a much bigger clone is one base away. The rearrangement links TRBV7-2 to TRBJ1-2; the match to TRBD1 covers 7 bases. The CDR3 has 13 amino acids. CDR1 and CDR2 from the germline V gene are SGHTA and FQGNSA. Trimming removed 4 bases from V and 6 bases from J; junction bases left unmatched: 5. CDR3 residues: CASSYGTEDGYTF. Written as DNA, the CDR3 is TGTGCCAGCAGCTACGGGACAGAGGATGGCTACACCTTC.

In its sample, this clonotype was seen many times. The chain combines TRBV5-1 with TRBJ2-2; 8 bases are shared with TRBD2. V shed 4 bases, J shed 5 bases, and the junction held 7 bases outside the gene matches. There are 15 residues in the CDR3. Germline CDR1 is SGHRS and CDR2 is YFSETQ. The CDR3 nucleotides read TGCGCCAGCAGCCCCGGGACTAGGAGAACCGGGGAGCTGTTTTTT. Protein sequence: CASSPGTRRTGELFF.

This clonotype was counted ten times or more. The rearrangement joins TRBV29-1 to TRBJ2-2; D perhaps matches TRBD2 (5 bases). This CDR3 spans 12 amino acids. Germline CDR1 and CDR2: SQVTM and ANQGSEA. The V and J ends lost 5 bases and 6 bases respectively, with 10 bases between them. CDR3 DNA sequence: TGCAGCGTTTTTGCGGGCTCCGGGGAGCTGTTTTTT. Translated, it gives CSVFAGSGELFF.

This clonotype was seen at least ten times. The V call is TRBV5-1, the J call TRBJ1-1; D not certain. This CDR3 spans 13 amino acids. The V and J ends lost 4 bases and 0 bases respectively, with 7 bases between them. Germline loops: CDR1 SGHRS, CDR2 YFSETQ. The CDR3 spells CASSRDMNTEAFF. The CDR3 nucleotides read TGCGCCAGCAGCCGAGACATGAACACTGAAGCTTTCTTT.

Note on this clonotype: Sequence at one end of the junction differs from germline and may be a read error. The rearrangement uses TRBV7-2 and TRBJ2-3, with D maybe TRBD1 (5 bases). The CDR3 spans 14 residues. Germline-derived CDR1 and CDR2 are SGHTA and FQGNSA. CDR3: CATSLQTVPDTQYF. As DNA, the CDR3 is TGTGCCACCAGCTTACAGACAGTCCCAGATACGCAGTATTTT.

The rearrangement links TRBV27 to TRBJ2-1, with D unresolved. Germline lookup yields CDR1 MNHEY and CDR2 SMNVEV (reference sequence). The CDR3 is made up of 14 amino acids. V was trimmed by 4 bases and J by 5 bases, leaving 12 bases between them. The DNA for the CDR3 is TGTGCCAGCAGTTATATGGAGTCGCACAATGAGCAGTTCTTC. This codes for CASSYMESHNEQFF.

This clonotype was picked up many times. The J gene is TRBJ2-2, the V gene TRBV27; no clear D gene. Trimming removed 3 bases at V and 1 base at J, with 6 bases between. This CDR3 has 14 residues. Germline-derived CDR1 and CDR2 are MNHEY and SMNVEV (reference sequence). The CDR3 bases are TGTGCCAGCAGTTTTTCGCGGAACACCGGGGAGCTGTTTTTT. It encodes CASSFSRNTGELFF.

The chain combines TRBV6-5 with TRBJ1-4; 7 bases agree with TRBD1. The trim removed 2 bases at V and 3 bases at J, leaving 3 bases unmatched. CDR3 length: 15 amino acids. Germline V gene lookup returns CDR1 MNHEY and CDR2 SVGAGI. The DNA of the CDR3 is TGTGCCAGCAGTTACCCCGGGACAGCTAATGAAAAACTGTTTTTT. Protein: CASSYPGTANEKLFF.

The count of this clonotype is one. A much larger clone sits a single nucleotide away, making a read error possible. The genes are TRBV5-1 and TRBJ2-7; unclear D gene. From germline, CDR1 is SGHRS and CDR2 YFSETQ. The CDR3 runs to 13 residues. This CDR3 reads CGSKLGVSAEQYF. CDR3 DNA sequence: TGCGGCAGCAAATTAGGAGTATCTGCCGAGCAGTACTTC.